This T cell receptor beta chain was observed in a study of cytomegalovirus exposure and HLA in healthy donors. The CDR3 contains 15 residues. CDR1 is MNHEY, CDR2 SVGAGI, per germline. Trimming removed 0 bases at V and 2 bases at J, with 7 bases between. Profiled with immunoSEQ multiplex PCR; TCRdb holds only in-frame clones, not every one. Among a few hundred thousand clones listed, approximately 86% were seen once. Sequenced sample: PBMCs. This sequence originates from a woman under 30 in good health and CMV-seronegative. The chain carries TRBV6-5 and TRBJ2-2, with D possibly matching TRBD1 (5 bases). The CDR3 sequence: CASSYSDRNTGELFF. The CDR3 nucleotides read TGTGCCAGCAGTTACTCCGACAGAAACACCGGGGAGCTGTTTTTT.